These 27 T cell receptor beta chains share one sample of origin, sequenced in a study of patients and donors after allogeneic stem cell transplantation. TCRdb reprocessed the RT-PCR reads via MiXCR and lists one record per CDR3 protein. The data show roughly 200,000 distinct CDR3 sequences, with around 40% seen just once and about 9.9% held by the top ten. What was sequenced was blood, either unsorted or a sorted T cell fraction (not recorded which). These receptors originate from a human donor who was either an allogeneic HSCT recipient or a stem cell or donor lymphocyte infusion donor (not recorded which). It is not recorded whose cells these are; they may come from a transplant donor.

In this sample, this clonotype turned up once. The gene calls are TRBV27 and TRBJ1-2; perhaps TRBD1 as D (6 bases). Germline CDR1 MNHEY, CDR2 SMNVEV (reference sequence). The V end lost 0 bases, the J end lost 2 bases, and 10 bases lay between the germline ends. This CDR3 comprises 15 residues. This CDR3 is CASSLSGGFNYGYTF. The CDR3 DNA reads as TGTGCCAGCAGTTTATCGGGGGGCTTCAACTATGGCTACACCTTC.

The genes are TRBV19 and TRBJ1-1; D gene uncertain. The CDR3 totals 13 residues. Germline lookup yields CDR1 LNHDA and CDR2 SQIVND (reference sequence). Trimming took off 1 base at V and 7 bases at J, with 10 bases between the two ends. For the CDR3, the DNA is TGTGCCAGTAGTATAGTACAGAACGGTGAAGCTTTCTTT. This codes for CASSIVQNGEAFF.

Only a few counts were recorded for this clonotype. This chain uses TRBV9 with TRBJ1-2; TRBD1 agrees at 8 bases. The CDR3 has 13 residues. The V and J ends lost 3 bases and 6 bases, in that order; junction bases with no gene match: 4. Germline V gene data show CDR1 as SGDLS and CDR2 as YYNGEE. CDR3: CASSAGQGNGYTF. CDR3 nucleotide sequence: TGTGCCAGCAGCGCAGGACAGGGAAATGGCTACACCTTC.

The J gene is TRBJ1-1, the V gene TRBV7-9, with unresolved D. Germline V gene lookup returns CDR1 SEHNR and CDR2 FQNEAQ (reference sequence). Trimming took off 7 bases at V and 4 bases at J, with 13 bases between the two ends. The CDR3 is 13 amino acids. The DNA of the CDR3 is TGTGCCAGCACCCCGCTGGATGGCACTGAAGCTTTCTTT. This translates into CASTPLDGTEAFF.

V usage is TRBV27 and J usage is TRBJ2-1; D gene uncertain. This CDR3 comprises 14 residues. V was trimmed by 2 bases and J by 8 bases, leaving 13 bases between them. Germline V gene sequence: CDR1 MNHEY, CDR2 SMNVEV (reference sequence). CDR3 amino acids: CASSLQVQWHEQFF. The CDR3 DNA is TGTGCCAGCAGTTTACAGGTTCAGTGGCATGAGCAGTTCTTC.

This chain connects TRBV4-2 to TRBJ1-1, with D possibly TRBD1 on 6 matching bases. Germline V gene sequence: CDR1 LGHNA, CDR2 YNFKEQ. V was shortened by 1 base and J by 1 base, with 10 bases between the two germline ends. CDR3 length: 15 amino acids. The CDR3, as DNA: TGTGCCAGCAGCCAAGCTGGGACACCGAACACTGAAGCTTTCTTT. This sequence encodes CASSQAGTPNTEAFF.

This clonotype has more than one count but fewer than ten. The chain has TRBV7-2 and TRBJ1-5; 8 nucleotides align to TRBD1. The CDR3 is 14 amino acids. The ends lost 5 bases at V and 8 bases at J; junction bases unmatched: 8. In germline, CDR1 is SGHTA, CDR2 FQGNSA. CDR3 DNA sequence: TGTGCCAGCAGCGCTCGGACAGGGCAAGAGCCCCAGCATTTT. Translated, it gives CASSARTGQEPQHF.

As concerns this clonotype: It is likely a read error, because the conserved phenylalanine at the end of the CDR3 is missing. CDR3: CASSFRQGSNEKLFL. As DNA, the CDR3 is TGTGCCAGCAGCTTCCGACAGGGCAGTAATGAAAAACTGTTTTTG. V gene TRBV3-1 combines with J gene TRBJ1-4; 7 bases fit TRBD1. Per germline, CDR1 LGHDT and CDR2 YNNKEL (reference sequence). V shed 5 bases, J shed 4 bases, and the junction held 7 bases outside the gene matches. The CDR3 has 15 amino acids.

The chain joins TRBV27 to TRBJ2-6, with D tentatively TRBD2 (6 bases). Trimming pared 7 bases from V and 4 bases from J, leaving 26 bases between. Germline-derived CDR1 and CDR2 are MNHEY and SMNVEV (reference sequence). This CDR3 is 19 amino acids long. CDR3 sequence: CASTLGGSSPGFGANVLTF. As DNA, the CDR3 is TGTGCCAGCACCCTTGGGGGGAGCTCCCCTGGTTTCGGGGCCAACGTCCTGACTTTC.

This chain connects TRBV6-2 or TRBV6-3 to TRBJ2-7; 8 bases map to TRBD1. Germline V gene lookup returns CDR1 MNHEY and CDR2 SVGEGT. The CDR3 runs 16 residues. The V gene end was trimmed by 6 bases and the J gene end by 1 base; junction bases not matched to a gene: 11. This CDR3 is CASRQERTGLSYEQYF. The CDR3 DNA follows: TGTGCCAGCAGGCAGGAACGGACAGGGCTTTCCTACGAGCAGTACTTC.

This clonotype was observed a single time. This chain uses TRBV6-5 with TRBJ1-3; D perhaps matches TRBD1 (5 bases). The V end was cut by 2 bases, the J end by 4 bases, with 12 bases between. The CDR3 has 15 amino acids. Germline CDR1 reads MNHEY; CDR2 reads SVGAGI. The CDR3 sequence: CASSYRGAAGNTIYF. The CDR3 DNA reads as TGTGCCAGCAGTTACCGAGGGGCTGCGGGAAACACCATATATTTT.

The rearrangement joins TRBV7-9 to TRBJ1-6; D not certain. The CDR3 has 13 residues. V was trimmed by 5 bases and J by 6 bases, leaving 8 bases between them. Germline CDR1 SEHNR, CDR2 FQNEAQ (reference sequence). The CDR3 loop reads CASSPLSNSPLHF. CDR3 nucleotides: TGTGCCAGCAGCCCTCTCAGTAATTCACCCCTCCACTTT. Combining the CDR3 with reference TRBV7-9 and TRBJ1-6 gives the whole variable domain DTGVSQNPRHKITKRGQNVTFRCDPISEHNRLYWYRQTLGQGPEFLTYFQNEAQLEKSRLLSDRFSAERPKGSFSTLEIQRTEQGDSAMYLCASSPLSNSPLHFGNGTRLTVT.

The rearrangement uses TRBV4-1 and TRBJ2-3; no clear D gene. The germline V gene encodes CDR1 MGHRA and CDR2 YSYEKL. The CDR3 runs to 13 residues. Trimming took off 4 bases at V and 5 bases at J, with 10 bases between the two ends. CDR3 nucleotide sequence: TGCGCCAGCAGCCCCAGACGTGGAGATACGCAGTATTTT. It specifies CASSPRRGDTQYF.

The CDR3 spells CASSFSSGGWTQYF. In DNA form, the CDR3 reads TGTGCCAGCAGTTTTAGTAGCGGGGGCTGGACCCAGTACTTC. J is TRBJ2-5 and V is TRBV12-3 or TRBV12-4, with 9 bases aligning to TRBD2. The length of the CDR3 is 14 residues. Trimming cost V 3 bases and J 7 bases; bases outside gene matches: 6.

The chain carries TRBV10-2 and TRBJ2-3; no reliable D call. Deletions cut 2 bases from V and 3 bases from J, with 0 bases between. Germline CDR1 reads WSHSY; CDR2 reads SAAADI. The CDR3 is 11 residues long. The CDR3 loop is CASSETDTQYF. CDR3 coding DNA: TGCGCCAGCAGTGAGACAGATACGCAGTATTTT.

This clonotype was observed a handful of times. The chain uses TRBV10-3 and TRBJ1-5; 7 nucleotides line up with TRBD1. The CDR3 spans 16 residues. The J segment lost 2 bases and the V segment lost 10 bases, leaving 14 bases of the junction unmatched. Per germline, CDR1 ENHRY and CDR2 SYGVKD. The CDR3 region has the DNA TGTGCCACCGATTCACAGGGGCCCTTGGGCAATCAGCCCCAGCATTTT. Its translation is CATDSQGPLGNQPQHF.

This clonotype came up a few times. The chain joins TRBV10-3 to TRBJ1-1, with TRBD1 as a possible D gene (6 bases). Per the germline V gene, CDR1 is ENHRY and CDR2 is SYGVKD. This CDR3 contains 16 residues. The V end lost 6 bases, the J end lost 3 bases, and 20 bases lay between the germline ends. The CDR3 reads CAIRGQYWSGDTEAFF. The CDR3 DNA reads TGTGCCATCAGAGGACAGTATTGGAGTGGGGACACTGAAGCTTTCTTT.

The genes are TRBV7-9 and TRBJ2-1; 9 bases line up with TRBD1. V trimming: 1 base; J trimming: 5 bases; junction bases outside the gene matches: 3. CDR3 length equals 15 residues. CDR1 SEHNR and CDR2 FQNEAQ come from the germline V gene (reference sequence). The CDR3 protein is CASSLGQGVDNEQFF. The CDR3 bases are TGTGCCAGCAGCTTAGGACAGGGGGTGGACAATGAGCAGTTCTTC.

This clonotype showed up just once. The CDR3 here is CASSPPSIPGTGTYNEQFF. The DNA of the CDR3 is TGTGCCAGCTCACCACCTTCCATACCCGGGACAGGAACCTACAATGAGCAGTTCTTC. This rearrangement joins TRBV18 to TRBJ2-1; 8 bases fit TRBD1. Germline lookup yields CDR1 KGHSH and CDR2 LQKENI. With V trimmed by 0 bases and J by 2 bases, 12 bases remained unmatched. The CDR3 extends over 19 amino acids. The entire variable domain, with the rest obtained from reference TRBV18 and TRBJ2-1, is as follows: NAGVMQNPRHLVRRRGQEARLRCSPMKGHSHVYWYRQLPEEGLKFMVYLQKENIIDESGMPKERFSAEFPKEGPSILRIQQVVRGDSAAYFCASSPPSIPGTGTYNEQFFGPGTRLTVL.

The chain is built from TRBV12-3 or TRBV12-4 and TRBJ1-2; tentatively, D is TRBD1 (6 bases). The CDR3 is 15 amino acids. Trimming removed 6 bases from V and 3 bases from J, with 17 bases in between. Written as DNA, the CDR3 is TGTGCCAGCAGGCCCCAATGGGACACCTACTATGGCTACACCTTC. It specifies CASRPQWDTYYGYTF.

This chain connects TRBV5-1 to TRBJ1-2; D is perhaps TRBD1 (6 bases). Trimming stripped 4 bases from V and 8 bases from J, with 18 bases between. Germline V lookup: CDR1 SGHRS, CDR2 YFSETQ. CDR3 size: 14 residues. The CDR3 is CASSAGQPKGGYTF. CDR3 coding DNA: TGCGCCAGCAGCGCTGGACAGCCCAAAGGGGGCTACACCTTC.

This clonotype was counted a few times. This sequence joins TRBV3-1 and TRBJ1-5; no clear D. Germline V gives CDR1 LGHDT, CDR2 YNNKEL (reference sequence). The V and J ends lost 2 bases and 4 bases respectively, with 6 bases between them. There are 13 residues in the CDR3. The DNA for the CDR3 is TGTGCCAGCAGCCAAAGCGAAAATCAGCCCCAGCATTTT. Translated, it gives CASSQSENQPQHF.

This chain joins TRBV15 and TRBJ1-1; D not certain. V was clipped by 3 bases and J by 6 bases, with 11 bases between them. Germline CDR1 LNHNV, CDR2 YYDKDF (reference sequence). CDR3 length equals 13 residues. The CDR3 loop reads CATSSRRMAEAFF. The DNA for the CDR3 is TGTGCCACCAGCAGTCGGCGGATGGCTGAAGCTTTCTTT.

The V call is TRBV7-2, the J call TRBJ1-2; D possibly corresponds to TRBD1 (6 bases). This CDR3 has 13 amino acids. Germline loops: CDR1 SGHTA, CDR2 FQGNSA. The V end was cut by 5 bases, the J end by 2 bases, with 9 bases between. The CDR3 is CASSEGQNYGYTF. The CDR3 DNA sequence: TGTGCCAGCAGCGAAGGACAGAACTATGGCTACACCTTC.

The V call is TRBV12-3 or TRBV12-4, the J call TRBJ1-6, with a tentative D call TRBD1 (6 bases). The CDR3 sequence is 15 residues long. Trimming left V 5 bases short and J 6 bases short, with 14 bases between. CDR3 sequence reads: CASSGLAGANSPLHF. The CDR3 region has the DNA TGTGCCAGCAGTGGATTGGCAGGGGCTAATTCACCCCTCCACTTT.

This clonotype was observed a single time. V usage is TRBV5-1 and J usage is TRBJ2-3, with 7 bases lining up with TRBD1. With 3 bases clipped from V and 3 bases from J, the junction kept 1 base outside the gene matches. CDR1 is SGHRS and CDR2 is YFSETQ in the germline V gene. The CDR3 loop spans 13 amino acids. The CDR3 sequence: CASSSDRTDTQYF. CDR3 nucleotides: TGCGCCAGCAGCTCGGACAGGACAGATACGCAGTATTTT.

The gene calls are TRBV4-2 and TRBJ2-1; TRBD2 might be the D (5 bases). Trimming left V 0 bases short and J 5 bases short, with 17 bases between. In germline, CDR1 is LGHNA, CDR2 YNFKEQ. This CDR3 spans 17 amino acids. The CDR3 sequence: CASSQDPPSLGNNEQFF. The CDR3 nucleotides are TGTGCCAGCAGCCAAGATCCCCCTTCACTAGGTAACAATGAGCAGTTCTTC.